This T cell receptor (beta chain) was sequenced for a study of identical twins. MiXCR was run by TCRdb on the 5' RACE reads, yielding one entry per CDR3 protein. The table has around 370,000 distinct CDR3 sequences, roughly 9% seen once. Germline CDR1 and CDR2: SNHLY and FYNNEI. This CDR3 has 15 amino acids. V was pared by 0 bases and J by 4 bases, with 4 bases of the junction left unmatched. The receptor was isolated from a woman aged 45-60 years in good health. This chain connects TRBV2 to TRBJ2-5; 8 bases line up with TRBD1. The sample comprised naive T cells sorted from blood. The CDR3 region is CASSEARTGRETQYF. CDR3 DNA: TGTGCCAGCAGTGAAGCGCGGACAGGGAGAGAGACCCAGTACTTC.